This is a list of T cell receptor beta chains from one sample in a study of molecular identifiers for immune sequencing clone quantification. Each CDR3 protein is one row after TCRdb ran MiXCR on the PCR reads. The repertoire holds approximately 500,000 distinct CDR3 sequences, with about 20% as singletons. Sequencing was carried out using naive CD8+ T cells from blood, with Jurkat cell RNA spiked in. These receptors all stem from a human donor in good health. Some libraries in this study had Jurkat cell RNA spiked in. Both conserved end residues are part of each CDR3. D genes are given only for firm matches. Rows may omit the clone size; those that give it use once, few, many or a size class.

size,J,D,V,CDR3
many,TRBJ2-7,-,TRBV5-4,CASSSLLGWDEQYF
many,TRBJ2-3,TRBD1,TRBV24-1,CATSDPGQGTDTQYF
many,TRBJ2-3,TRBD2,TRBV4-1,CASSQPSGGTDTQYF
many,TRBJ1-1,TRBD1,TRBV6-2/TRBV6-3,CASSNPAGDRGATEAFF
-,TRBJ2-4,-,TRBV2,CASSETGGEVRLAKNIQYF
few,TRBJ1-2,-,TRBV7-8,CASSEDVAYGYTF
few,TRBJ2-3,TRBD2,TRBV4-3,CASSQGLASDTQYF
-,TRBJ1-2,-,TRBV11-1,CASRPDQGAYGYTF
many,TRBJ2-7,TRBD1,TRBV19,CASGAGTASYEQYF
-,TRBJ2-5,-,TRBV19,CASSFGAGNQETQYF
many,TRBJ1-1,-,TRBV29-1,CSVVGPVEAFF
-,TRBJ2-7,TRBD1,TRBV2,CASTISGTVNEQYF
many,TRBJ1-1,-,TRBV10-2,CASSETTYTEAFF
many,TRBJ2-1,TRBD2,TRBV7-6,CASSFTSGLVSSSYNEQFF
many,TRBJ2-3,-,TRBV6-6,CASSNRADTQYF
few,TRBJ2-1,-,TRBV11-2,CASSLWRANSYNEQFF
many,TRBJ1-1,TRBD1,TRBV7-9,CASSPDRDSGGWTEAFF
many,TRBJ1-5,-,TRBV15,CATSRGVVQPQHF
-,TRBJ2-5,TRBD2,TRBV12-3/TRBV12-4,CAGSLRGETKYF
-,TRBJ1-2,-,TRBV10-3,CAISAALGYTF
few,TRBJ2-3,-,TRBV20-1,CSAHQTSTDTQYF
-,TRBJ1-1,TRBD1,TRBV30,CAWSTGQGLTEAFF
few,TRBJ2-1,TRBD1,TRBV12-3/TRBV12-4,CASSLSTGGNEQFF
many,TRBJ2-3,-,TRBV7-6,CASSGFPSTDTQYF
few,TRBJ2-1,-,TRBV10-3,CAISESAKSSYNEQFF
-,TRBJ2-5,TRBD2,TRBV2,CASSETEGFSGGPSWF
few,TRBJ2-3,TRBD1,TRBV9,CASSDGQVASTDTQYF
-,TRBJ2-3,-,TRBV12-5,CASGSYGAHADTQYF